This T cell receptor (beta chain) originates from a study of blood T cell repertoires in COVID-19 (dated by TCRdb to 2018 to 2020). Concerning the study at large: Collaborator samples came from the United States, Italy and Spain and covered acute and convalescent phases of COVID-19. The material from the prospective study consisted of cDNA or gDNA derived from T cells, B-cell-depleted T cells, or PBMCs. The dataset comprised deeply sampled blood TCRbeta repertoires from subjects exposed to, actively infected with, or recovered from COVID-19. The repertoires were made available in a free public database intended to serve as a resource for research on the immune response to SARS-CoV-2. The samples were drawn from the first 160 participants of the ongoing ImmuneRACE study and from 950 to 1,500 subjects provided by 6 global collaborators. A de-identified subject ID, COVID-19 status, age in years and sex were almost always included in the sample metadata. HLA class I and class II types, where available, came from metadata supplied by the sample provider rather than from assay-based typing.

TCRbeta CDR3 regions were amplified from genomic DNA using the immunoSEQ Assay, a bias-controlled multiplex PCR. The authors' analysis ran thus. The number of nucleated cells in each sample was estimated from the amplification of reference gene primers within the assay. To quantify the absolute abundance of each unique TCRbeta CDR3 rearrangement, sequence reads were collapsed and filtered. For each sample, productive Simpson clonality was calculated by taking the square root of Simpson's diversity index across productive rearrangements. TCRdb stores this immuneACCESS table with in-frame sequences only. Part of the clones is absent; in the studies checked, under half of the shortfall reflects unresolved V genes, and no reason is known for the rest. The D gene and trimming were derived from the DNA, and the V and J assignments and clone size from that table. The sample includes under 200,000 clones, with 83% observed a single time. The leading ten clones occupy approximately 1.4% of the sample.

As to this clone: This receptor's antigen is unknown. No much larger clone exists at a distance of one base, and base qualities are not known.

General study outcomes and caveats: The amount of clinical and demographic metadata varied by source and participant and was provided uncurated.

Each collaborating institution followed its own protocols to collect whole blood in K2EDTA tubes. For TCRbeta analysis, collaborators shipped samples in one of three forms: frozen whole blood, isolated PBMCs, or DNA extracted from either of those sample types. The CDR3 measures 13 amino acids from cysteine to phenylalanine. The retained sequence is limited to the CDR3, 39 bases, with the frame set at the first base. From V the trimming removes 5 bases and from J it removes 7 bases, while the gene matches leave 8 bases of the junction unaccounted for. Reading the germline V gene gives CDR1 SGHNT and CDR2 YENEEA.

This receptor chain uses TRBV11-3 and TRBJ2-7; TRBD1 fits 7 bases in the junction. Sequencing was performed on peripheral blood. The sequence was obtained from a human donor in a cohort sampled during active COVID-19. The nucleotide sequence reads TGTGCCAGCAGCAAAGGGACAGTTCAGGAGCAGTACTTC. This codes for CASSKGTVQEQYF. With the rest looked up from the reference TRBV11-3 and TRBJ2-7 genes rather than sequenced, the full variable domain is EAGVVQSPRYKIIEKKQPVAFWCNPISGHNTLYWYLQNLGQGPELLIRYENEEAVDDSQLPKDRFSAERLKGVDSTLKIQPAELGDSAVYLCASSKGTVQEQYFGPGTRLTVT.